This TCR beta chain stems from a study of CD8 T cells in Susac syndrome. The RNA, about 0.5 to 1 ug, was put through reverse transcription using random hexamers. TCRdb re-analysed the immunoSEQ multiplex PCR reads in MiXCR, keeping a single row per CDR3 protein. The sample contains tens of thousands of distinct CDR3 sequences, around 94% of which appear only once. This CDR3 is 17 amino acids long. The V gene's germline CDR1 is MDHEN and CDR2 SYDVKM. The ends were cut back, 6 bases at V and 2 bases at J, with 19 bases in the middle. This TCR came from a human donor with Susac syndrome. Sequenced sample: CD8+ T cells from PBMCs. V and J are TRBV28 and TRBJ2-2; D assignment may be TRBD1 or TRBD2 (5 bases each). The CDR3 region is CASSPPGYRDNTGELFF. The CDR3 coding sequence is TGTGCCAGCAGCCCCCCGGGGTACCGGGACAACACCGGGGAGCTGTTTTTT.